Listed below are T cell receptor beta chains from one sample, sequenced in a study of human T cells and chemical hapten exposure. From the RACE reads, TCRdb called clonotypes with MiXCR, one entry per CDR3 protein. This sample has roughly 80,000 distinct CDR3 sequences; roughly a tenth occur once, and the top ten carry roughly 4.2%. The sample in question was whole blood, obtained in connection with sensitization to the hapten diphenylcyclopropenone (DPC). These receptor sequences come from a woman in her forties or fifties with alopecia areata. Some clones in this sample may be carry-over from other donors' samples. Each CDR3 is given with its conserved first and last residue. The order of the fields is clone size, J gene, V gene, D gene, CDR3 DNA, CDR3 protein. D genes are given only for firm matches. Rows may omit the clone size; those that give it use once, few, many or a size class.

>NA|TRBJ1-1|TRBV10-3|NA
TGTGCCATCAGTACTTCACAGGACCTGAACACTGAAGCTTTCTTT
CAISTSQDLNTEAFF
>many|TRBJ2-5|TRBV11-3|TRBD2
TGTGCCAGCAGCTCTTTAGGGCCCCGGCTAGCGGGGGGCCCTGGGAAGACCCAGTACTTC
CASSSLGPRLAGGPGKTQYF
>NA|TRBJ2-7|TRBV29-1|NA
TGCAGCGTTGGTCCCAGCTCCTACGAGCAGTACTTC
CSVGPSSYEQYF
>few|TRBJ2-1|TRBV10-1|TRBD1
TGCGCCAGCACTAAGGACAGGGTTTACTACAATGAGCAGTTCTTC
CASTKDRVYYNEQFF
>NA|TRBJ1-2|TRBV20-1|NA
TGCAGTGCTAAGGAACAGCCGAATCACTATGGCTACACCTTC
CSAKEQPNHYGYTF
>NA|TRBJ2-5|TRBV28|NA
TGTGCCAGCAGTTTATTGCCCCAAGGTCCCCAGTTC
CASSLLPQGPQF
>few|TRBJ2-3|TRBV18|NA
TGTGCCAGCTCACCATCGGCCGGAGATACGCAGTATTTT
CASSPSAGDTQYF
>NA|TRBJ2-6|TRBV7-2|NA
TGTGCCAGCAGCTTAATGTGGTCGGGGACCTCTGGGGCCAACGTCCTGACTTTC
CASSLMWSGTSGANVLTF
>NA|TRBJ2-3|TRBV7-9|NA
TGTGCCAGCAGCTTAACACAGGGTACGCAGTATTTT
CASSLTQGTQYF
>NA|TRBJ2-7|TRBV27|TRBD1
TGTGCCAGCTCCACCACCGACAGGGGGCTTTCCTACGAGCAGTACTTC
CASSTTDRGLSYEQYF
>NA|TRBJ2-7|TRBV12-3/TRBV12-4|NA
TGTGCCAGCAGTTTCCGGACCCTACGGAACGAGCAGTACTTC
CASSFRTLRNEQYF
>few|TRBJ2-2|TRBV6-6|NA
TGTGCCAGTAGTATGGCGAACACCGGGGAGCTGTTTTTT
CASSMANTGELFF
>many|TRBJ1-1|TRBV6-1|NA
TGTGCCAGCTTAACACTAGGCATGAACACTGAAGCTTTCTTT
CASLTLGMNTEAFF
>many|TRBJ2-3|TRBV7-9|NA
TGTGCCAGCAGCTTATCCCAGGCCACAGATACGCAGTATTTT
CASSLSQATDTQYF